This T cell receptor beta chain was captured in a study of control samples from healthy donors and cancer patients. The trim removed 0 bases at V and 2 bases at J, leaving 2 bases unmatched. CDR1 and CDR2 (germline): SGHDT, YYEEEE. The CDR3 covers 16 residues. TCRdb keeps only in-frame clones here, not all; method: immunoSEQ multiplex PCR. This table has over 90,000 clones, about 91% appearing once. The chain is built from TRBV5-6 and TRBJ2-3; 11 bases align to TRBD2. The receptor's source is a woman under 30 in good health. Material: blood. Written as DNA, the CDR3 is TGTGCCAGCAGCTTGGGACTAGCGGGATTCACAGATACGCAGTATTTT. This codes for CASSLGLAGFTDTQYF.